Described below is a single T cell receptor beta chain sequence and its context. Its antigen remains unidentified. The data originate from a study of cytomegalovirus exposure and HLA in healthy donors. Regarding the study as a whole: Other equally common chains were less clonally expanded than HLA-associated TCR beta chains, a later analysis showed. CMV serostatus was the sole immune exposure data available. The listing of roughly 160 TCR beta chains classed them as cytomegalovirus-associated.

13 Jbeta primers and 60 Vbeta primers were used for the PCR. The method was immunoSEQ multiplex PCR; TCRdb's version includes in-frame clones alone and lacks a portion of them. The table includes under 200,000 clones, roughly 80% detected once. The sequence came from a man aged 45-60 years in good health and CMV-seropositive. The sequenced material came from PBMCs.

For the CDR3, the DNA is TGTGCCAGCAACCTATGGACTAGCGGGGGGGCCGGCTACGAGCAGTACTTC. This gives the protein CASNLWTSGGAGYEQYF. The chain has TRBV11-2 and TRBJ2-7; 15 positions match TRBD2. Germline V gives CDR1 SGHAT, CDR2 FQNNGV. V shed 7 bases, J shed 3 bases, and the junction held 10 bases outside the gene matches. The CDR3 is 17 residues long.